The clone carrying this T cell receptor (beta chain) has a count of ten or more. Its cognate antigen is unknown. Germline-derived CDR1 and CDR2 are MDHEN and SYDVKM. CDR3 length: 14 amino acids. The germline V and J ends were trimmed by 2 bases and 6 bases, with 13 bases remaining between them. Two-round multiplex PCR, the amplification method, yielded TCR beta CDR3 from genomic DNA. Amplification during the initial PCR round employed primers specific to each TRBV and TRBJ gene. TCRdb passed the multiplex PCR reads through MiXCR, listing each CDR3 protein once. The table has 25,000 to 35,000 distinct CDR3 sequences, approximately 44% seen once. These data are taken from a study of prognosis after radiotherapy for stage I lung cancer. Overall study results and limits: Among patients who developed distant metastases, Shannon entropy after stereotactic body radiation therapy was lower. As reported, TRBV and TRBJ gene usage differed between patients who had metastases and those who did not.

Without prior chemotherapy, radiotherapy or other malignancies, every patient was node-negative by CT and PET/CT. At each of two time points, approximately 5.7 milliliters of venous blood were taken. The sequenced sample was PBMCs, obtained before or after stereotactic body radiation therapy (not recorded which). V gene TRBV28 combines with J gene TRBJ1-2, with D uncertain. This receptor was obtained from a donor aged 50 or older with non-small cell lung cancer. Here the CDR3 DNA reads TGTGCCAGCAGTTTAGGGGTGTCGCTGAATGGCTACACCTTC. As protein: CASSLGVSLNGYTF.